This TCR beta chain comes out of a study of control samples from healthy donors and cancer patients. The germline V gene encodes CDR1 MNHNY and CDR2 SVGAGI (reference sequence). J lost 3 bases, V lost 0 bases, and 3 bases had no gene match. CDR3 length: 16 residues. Sequenced by immunoSEQ multiplex PCR; TCRdb stores in-frame clones only, minus some. Of 100,000 to 150,000 clones in the sample, approximately 91% are singletons; the top ten hold more than 2.5%. This receptor was identified in a man aged 50 to 59 in good health. What was sequenced was blood. The chain carries TRBV6-6 and TRBJ1-3; 9 nucleotides match TRBD1. The CDR3 nucleotides are TGTGCCAGCAGTTACTCGGGGACAGGGCATGGAAACACCATATATTTT. Amino acids: CASSYSGTGHGNTIYF.